These T cell receptor beta chains were read from a single sample in a study of PD-1 blockade in classical Hodgkin lymphoma. The assay was immunoSEQ multiplex PCR, and TCRdb's table has in-frame clones only and misses some. The table lists 100,000 or so clones, about nine tenths of them singletons. The specimen comprised peripheral blood mononuclear cells (PBMCs), sampled before the fourth cycle of nivolumab. The receptors come from a human donor with classical Hodgkin lymphoma. Both conserved end residues are part of each CDR3. D genes are given only for firm matches. Size is omitted from some rows. Given values are once, few, many or a class for expanded clones.

CDR3 DNA | CDR3 protein | D gene | clone size | J gene | V gene
TGCGCCAGCAGCTTGGGGGGCTCCTACAATGAGCAGTTCTTC | CASSLGGSYNEQFF | - | - | TRBJ2-1 | TRBV5-1
TGCGCCAGCAGCCCGGGACAGACTATTTATGGCTACACCTTC | CASSPGQTIYGYTF | TRBD1 | - | TRBJ1-2 | TRBV5-1
TGTGCCAGCAGCACGGGACTAGCAGCAGATACGCAGTATTTT | CASSTGLAADTQYF | TRBD2 | - | TRBJ2-3 | TRBV9
TGTGCCTGGAGTGTACTGGGGCAGGGAACCTCTGGGGCCAACGTCCTGACTTTC | CAWSVLGQGTSGANVLTF | - | - | TRBJ2-6 | TRBV30
TGTGCCAGCAGTACGGAAACCACGCAGTATTTT | CASSTETTQYF | - | - | TRBJ2-3 | TRBV6-6
TGTGCCAGCAGTTTAGGGACTAGCGGGGGATCCAATGAGCAGTTCTTC | CASSLGTSGGSNEQFF | TRBD2 | once | TRBJ2-1 | TRBV27
TGTGCCAGCAGAGGACAGGGGAGTGAGCAGTTCTTC | CASRGQGSEQFF | TRBD1 | - | TRBJ2-1 | TRBV6-5
TGTGCCACCAGCAGAGTCACCAGTGAAGCTTTCTTT | CATSRVTSEAFF | - | - | TRBJ1-1 | TRBV15
TGTGCCAGCAGCTTAGCGTTAGCGGGGCTGAATGAGCAGTTCTTC | CASSLALAGLNEQFF | TRBD2 | - | TRBJ2-1 | TRBV7-8
TGTGCCAGTAGTACCGGACAGTATAACACTGAAGCTTTCTTT | CASSTGQYNTEAFF | - | - | TRBJ1-1 | TRBV19
TGTGCCAGCAGCCAAGTCGGGACAGGGGTGGACACCATATATTTT | CASSQVGTGVDTIYF | TRBD1 | - | TRBJ1-3 | TRBV14
TGTGCCAGCAGCGTAGGTCTTAGCGGCCCAGATACGCAGTATTTT | CASSVGLSGPDTQYF | - | - | TRBJ2-3 | TRBV9
TGTGCCAGCAGTTTGGGGACTAGCGGTAGAGAGACCCAGTACTTC | CASSLGTSGRETQYF | TRBD2 | - | TRBJ2-5 | TRBV27
TGTGCCAGCAGCCCTTGGGGGGGAACCCAGCATTTT | CASSPWGGTQHF | - | - | TRBJ1-5 | TRBV4-2
TGTGCCAGCAGCTTAGCAGGGCCACACAGGGGGGGAGTCGCTACCTTC | CASSLAGPHRGGVATF | TRBD1 | - | TRBJ1-2 | TRBV7-9
TGTGCCAGCAGTCCGGACATTTACCAAGGGGCTTTCTTT | CASSPDIYQGAFF | - | - | TRBJ1-1 | TRBV6-5
TGTGCCAGCAGTTACTCGTCGGGTCATGGCTACACCTTC | CASSYSSGHGYTF | - | - | TRBJ1-2 | TRBV10-3
TGTGCCAGCAGTTACGAGGTTACGGAAGGAAGCCAGCCCCAGCATTTT | CASSYEVTEGSQPQHF | - | - | TRBJ1-5 | TRBV6-6
TGTGCCTGGACAGAGGGCCCGTTTAGCACAGATACGCAGTATTTT | CAWTEGPFSTDTQYF | - | - | TRBJ2-3 | TRBV30
TGTGCCAGCAGCCAAGAGGCAGGGAGGGTTACCTACGAGCAGTACTTC | CASSQEAGRVTYEQYF | TRBD2 | - | TRBJ2-7 | TRBV4-2
TGTGCCAGCAGCACTAGATTGGGCCCAACCCAGTATTTT | CASSTRLGPTQYF | - | - | TRBJ2-3 | TRBV9
TGCGCCAGCAGCTTGGAGACGAAGACAGATACGCAGTATTTT | CASSLETKTDTQYF | - | - | TRBJ2-3 | TRBV5-1
TGTGCCAGCAGCCGCACCGGGACAGGGGTCTCCTATGGCTACACCTTC | CASSRTGTGVSYGYTF | TRBD1 | - | TRBJ1-2 | TRBV11-2
TGTGCCAGCAGCTTGGGGTACGAGCAGTACTTC | CASSLGYEQYF | - | few | TRBJ2-7 | TRBV5-6
TGTGCCAGCCTAGTACAGCGGGGCACAGATACGCAGTATTTT | CASLVQRGTDTQYF | - | - | TRBJ2-3 | TRBV2
TGTGCCAGCAGCCCCCCGGGACTAGCGTCGACTCCGAGCTCCTACGAGCAGTACTTC | CASSPPGLASTPSSYEQYF | TRBD2 | - | TRBJ2-7 | TRBV13
TGTGCCAGTAGTATTTCCGCGGGACAGCGCTACGAGCAGTACTTC | CASSISAGQRYEQYF | - | - | TRBJ2-7 | TRBV19
TGTGCCAGCAGCACAGGGACAGGCTCGAATCGGCCCCAGCATTTT | CASSTGTGSNRPQHF | TRBD1 | - | TRBJ1-5 | TRBV9
TGTGCCAGTAGTATAGGGAGCAGGGCCCTAAATCAGCCCCAGCATTTT | CASSIGSRALNQPQHF | - | - | TRBJ1-5 | TRBV19
TGTGCCTCCTGGATGGGGCCGTCGATTAATGAAAAACTGTTTTTT | CASWMGPSINEKLFF | - | - | TRBJ1-4 | TRBV30
TGTGCCAGCAGCTTAGTGCCCATTGAAGGCCCCCAAGCGGAGACCCAGTACTTC | CASSLVPIEGPQAETQYF | - | many | TRBJ2-5 | TRBV7-2
TGCGCCAGCAGCCTATCTACTGGGGACACCGACACAGATACGCAGTATTTT | CASSLSTGDTDTDTQYF | - | - | TRBJ2-3 | TRBV4-3
TGTGCCAGCAATGGGGGCGGGTCCTACAATGAGCAGTTCTTC | CASNGGGSYNEQFF | - | - | TRBJ2-1 | TRBV28
TGTGCCAGCAGCTCCCTAACAGGGACCTACACCGGGGAGCTGTTTTTT | CASSSLTGTYTGELFF | - | - | TRBJ2-2 | TRBV7-2
TGTGCCAGTAGTCCGAGGGACAGGGGGTACGAGCAGTACTTC | CASSPRDRGYEQYF | TRBD1 | - | TRBJ2-7 | TRBV19
TGTGCCAGCAGTTTATCAGGCGGGGCACCTAATCAGCCCCAGCATTTT | CASSLSGGAPNQPQHF | - | - | TRBJ1-5 | TRBV27
TGTGCCAGCAGCCAGAAAAATTTTTCCACAGATACGCAGTATTTT | CASSQKNFSTDTQYF | - | - | TRBJ2-3 | TRBV25-1
TGTGCCAGCAGATGGGACGGAGGCTACACCTTC | CASRWDGGYTF | - | - | TRBJ1-2 | TRBV27
TGTGCCAGCAGCTTAGCCCCGACTAGCGGGGGGGCCCCAGATACGCAGTATTTT | CASSLAPTSGGAPDTQYF | TRBD2 | - | TRBJ2-3 | TRBV13
TGTGCCAGCAGCCAAGGCCAGGGGGCGCCTGGGGCCAACGTCCTGACTTTC | CASSQGQGAPGANVLTF | TRBD1 | - | TRBJ2-6 | TRBV4-2
TGTGCCTGGAGGGGGGTTCCGTGGACTGAAGCTTTCTTT | CAWRGVPWTEAFF | - | - | TRBJ1-1 | TRBV30
TGTGCCAGCAGCTTAGATGTCGGGGGGGCCAATGAGCAGTTCTTC | CASSLDVGGANEQFF | TRBD2 | - | TRBJ2-1 | TRBV11-2